This record looks at one T cell receptor beta chain sequence and its context. The data stem from a study of shared T cell receptors in the human thymus. The CDR3 consists of 15 residues. Germline V CDR1 and CDR2: SGHTA, FQGNSA. With 5 bases clipped from V and 2 bases from J, the junction kept 7 bases outside the gene matches. Repertoires were generated with immunoSEQ multiplex PCR, while TCRdb's copy carries only in-frame clones and drops some. The sample has roughly 710,000 clones, roughly 85% seen once; the top ten hold approximately 0.01%. This sample was also put to use in a study of human thymus T cells. That source adds: Thymic TCR repertoires of unrelated people reportedly overlapped highly.

This receptor was obtained from a girl under three years old with a congenital heart defect. The chain is built from TRBV7-2 and TRBJ2-7, with TRBD2 matching over 9 bases. Sequencing used thymocytes. The CDR3 region is CASSLRAGGAYEQYF. DNA of the CDR3: TGTGCCAGCAGCCTCCGTGCGGGGGGGGCCTACGAGCAGTACTTC. The full variable domain, in which reference TRBV7-2 and TRBJ2-7 provide the parts outside the CDR3, is GAGVSQSPSNKVTEKGKDVELRCDPISGHTALYWYRQSLGQGLEFLIYFQGNSAPDKSGLPSDRFSAERTGGSVSTLTIQRTQQEDSAVYLCASSLRAGGAYEQYFGPGTRLTVT.